This record concerns one T cell receptor beta chain sequence. In its sample, this clonotype was seen many times. Its antigen specificity is not known. No base quality information exists; no much larger clone differs at one position. Trimming removed 0 bases from V and 2 bases from J, leaving 17 bases between the germline ends. The germline V gene sets CDR1 to LGHNA and CDR2 to YNFKEQ. Inclusive of the bounding cysteine and phenylalanine, the CDR3 is 18 residues long. Only CDR3 DNA remains: 54 bases, in frame from the first base. The data stem from a study of T-cell reconstitution after alpha-beta-depleted transplantation in children (dated by TCRdb to about 2016). Study-wide context: The study quantitatively tracked T-cell immune reconstitution after TCRalphabeta/CD19-depleted allogeneic hematopoietic cell transplantation in children using TCR repertoire profiling. General study outcomes and caveats: Over subsequent months, a decline in hyperexpanded clone frequencies was noted, and after one year, T-cell counts and TCRbeta diversity were mostly ascribed to newly produced T cells. In some patients, the high TCRbeta diversity seen at day 60 was put down to recipient T cells and intrathymic progenitors that had survived conditioning. Apparently early alphabetaT-cell count recovery about two months after transplant reportedly relied on only several hundred rapidly expanded clones derived from non-depleted graft cells.

Reading the label with the study, this specimen's time point is: day 60 (about 2 months) after transplantation. The label giving this sample's treatment or condition can be read as: allogeneic hematopoietic cell transplantation with graft depleted of TCRalphabeta T cells and CD19 B cells. The children who served as transplant recipients had been given grafts of TCRalphabeta/CD19-depleted allogeneic hematopoietic cells. The protocol used for the library was PCR. Sequencer: Illumina HiSeq 2500. TCR libraries were prepared with molecular barcoding, using unique molecular identifiers to normalize TCRbeta repertoire quantification. TCRdb reprocessed the public reads (quality trimming at Q25 with fastp, clone calling with MiXCR) and kept in-frame beta chains. Rows with one shared CDR3 protein collapse into an entry with the most common genes and DNA. The sample table holds approximately 32,000 distinct CDR3 sequences, of which about 6.8% were seen once. The ten largest clones add up to over 25% of the sample.

The source of this sequence is a child younger than two who had a stem cell transplant for acute myeloid leukemia, so the T cells may come from the graft donor. The chain is made from TRBV4-2 and TRBJ2-4, with a tentative D gene TRBD1 over 5 matching bases. The specimen comprised peripheral blood, sampled 60 days after TCRalphabeta/CD19-depleted stem cell transplant. The CDR3 has the sequence CASSQEASGIGSKNIQYF. The DNA reads TGTGCCAGCAGCCAAGAAGCATCAGGGATTGGATCCAAAAACATTCAGTACTTC.